The clone carrying this TCR beta chain has a single count. Its target is not known. These data are taken from a study of shared clonotypes between healthy human individuals. Study results and limitations: Limitation of the genetic and exposure-history diversity represented came from the few donors. How much donors shared clonotypes was expected to be affected by sequencing depth.

The CDR3 consists of 15 residues. The germline CDR1 and CDR2 sequences are SGHTA and FQGTGA. Trimming removed 2 bases from V and 0 bases from J, with 8 bases in between. The assay used deep level. Ten immunoSEQ deep assay plates were used to sequence the DNA of unsorted PBMCs. Using immunoSEQ multiplex PCR, the repertoire was profiled, and TCRdb retains in-frame clones only, with some absent. The sample has about 480,000 clones, almost 80% seen once; the top ten hold approximately 12%. The sample consisted of PBMCs. This clonotype originated in a woman aged 40 to 50 in good health. Some clones in this sample may be carry-over from other donors' samples. The chain combines TRBV7-3 with TRBJ2-4; TRBD2 might be the D (6 bases). In DNA, the CDR3 is TGTGCCAGCAGCTTACAGGGACTAGCCAAAAACATTCAGTACTTC. It translates to CASSLQGLAKNIQYF.